Reported below is one TCR beta chain. Its antigen is unidentified. V dropped 5 bases and J dropped 6 bases, with 23 bases sitting between them. This CDR3 is built from 16 residues. CDR1 SGHVS and CDR2 FNYEAQ come from the germline V gene. The data derive from a study of cytomegalovirus exposure and HLA in healthy donors. Overall study results and limits: As confirmed in vitro, a few CMV-associated chains were specific for CMV antigens. The listing of roughly 160 TCR beta chains classed them as cytomegalovirus-associated. The classifier reportedly diagnosed cytomegalovirus status with high sensitivity and specificity.

The repertoire was sequenced with immunoSEQ multiplex PCR; TCRdb's copy has only in-frame clones and lacks some. The repertoire holds 100,000 to 150,000 clones, with about 90% as singletons. An approximately 120-subject validation cohort, separate from the roughly 670-subject first cohort, supplied the donors. The clonotype comes from a man between 25 and 39 years old in good health and CMV-seronegative. The chain couples TRBV7-6 to TRBJ2-7, with D perhaps TRBD1 (8 bases). The sequenced sample was PBMCs. The CDR3 coding sequence is TGTGCCAGCAGCCCCTCAAGCGGGACAGGACGCCTCGAGCAGTACTTC. It encodes CASSPSSGTGRLEQYF.